Listed below are T cell receptor beta chains from one sample, sequenced in a study of glioma-infiltrating T cells after dendritic cell vaccination. This table comes from immunoSEQ multiplex PCR, and its TCRdb copy is limited to in-frame clones, with some not included. The sample has tens of thousands of clones; over 75% are singletons. The sample in question was blood, obtained before dendritic cell vaccination. The source is a human donor with glioblastoma. CDR3s include the opening cysteine and the closing phenylalanine or tryptophan. A D gene is named only where the DNA matches it firmly. Clone size, where shown, is once, few, many, or a class for clones that have expanded.

TGTGCCAGCAGCGTCGACAGGTATAGGACCCAGTACTTC | CASSVDRYRTQYF | TRBJ2-5 | - | - | TRBV7-2
TGTGCCATCGGCGGGACAGCTGGCACAGATACGCAGTATTTT | CAIGGTAGTDTQYF | TRBJ2-3 | - | - | TRBV10-3
TGTGCCAGCAGCTCCCCCGGGACTAGCGGTAATTTCTACAATGAGCAGTTCTTC | CASSSPGTSGNFYNEQFF | TRBJ2-1 | - | TRBD2 | TRBV7-2
TGTGCCAGCAGCCGCGGTGGGCGGGTCAACTACAATGAGCAGTTCTTC | CASSRGGRVNYNEQFF | TRBJ2-1 | - | - | TRBV13
TGTGCCAGCAGTGGGGGACTAGCGGGGAAGGATGAGCAGTTCTTC | CASSGGLAGKDEQFF | TRBJ2-1 | once | TRBD2 | TRBV6-1
TGTGCCAGCAGCGTTAGCGGGAGCGGTAACAATGAGCAGTTCTTC | CASSVSGSGNNEQFF | TRBJ2-1 | once | TRBD2 | TRBV9
TGTGCCAGCAGCTTATCCAGGGGCGCTGGCTATGGCTACACCTTC | CASSLSRGAGYGYTF | TRBJ1-2 | - | - | TRBV11-2
TGTGCCAGCAGCTTAGTTCCCGGGTTGAGTAGATATGGCTACACCTTC | CASSLVPGLSRYGYTF | TRBJ1-2 | - | - | TRBV7-2
TGTGCTAGCAGAGTCTCCCAGGGGCAGGGCTATGGCTACACCTTC | CASRVSQGQGYGYTF | TRBJ1-2 | once | - | TRBV28
TGTGCCAGCAGCCGAAGCGGGGACTACAATGAGCAGTTCTTC | CASSRSGDYNEQFF | TRBJ2-1 | - | TRBD2 | TRBV7-2
TGCAGCGCCACCGGGACAGGTAACACCGGGGAGCTGTTTTTT | CSATGTGNTGELFF | TRBJ2-2 | - | TRBD1 | TRBV29-1
TGTGCCACCAGCAGAGGACTAGATAATTCACCCCTCCACTTT | CATSRGLDNSPLHF | TRBJ1-6 | - | - | TRBV15
TGTGCCAGCAGCGACTCTAGCGGGGCTTTCTACGAGCAGTACTTC | CASSDSSGAFYEQYF | TRBJ2-7 | - | TRBD2 | TRBV9
TGTGCCAGCAGCGTAGGCCCGCCGGGTGGTAACACCGGGGAGCTGTTTTTT | CASSVGPPGGNTGELFF | TRBJ2-2 | - | - | TRBV9
TGTGCCAGCAGCTTATTGGGGGCGGGGGTCAAAGATACGCAGTATTTT | CASSLLGAGVKDTQYF | TRBJ2-3 | - | - | TRBV7-2
TGTGCCAGCAGAGTATCTTGGACAGGGAGGACTAGCGGGAGAGGGGACAATGAGCAGTTCTTC | CASRVSWTGRTSGRGDNEQFF | TRBJ2-1 | - | TRBD2 | TRBV2
TGTGCCAGCAGCCAAGATAATAGCCGGTCCCCTTACAATGAGCAGTTCTTC | CASSQDNSRSPYNEQFF | TRBJ2-1 | - | - | TRBV14
TGTGCCAGCAGCGTAGGGACTAGCGGGTGGGTGCCTGAGCAGTTCTTC | CASSVGTSGWVPEQFF | TRBJ2-1 | - | TRBD2 | TRBV9
TGTGCCAGCACGGGGACACAGACCCAGTACTTC | CASTGTQTQYF | TRBJ2-5 | - | - | TRBV2
TGTGCCACAGAAACAGGGGGGGGGTATGGCTACACCTTC | CATETGGGYGYTF | TRBJ1-2 | - | TRBD1 | TRBV15
TGTGCCAGCAGCGTAGTGGGACTAGTAACAAATGAGCAGTTCTTC | CASSVVGLVTNEQFF | TRBJ2-1 | - | TRBD2 | TRBV9
TGTGCCAGCAGCTACTATCCTCTAGCGGGGGGCCGAGATACGCAGTATTTT | CASSYYPLAGGRDTQYF | TRBJ2-3 | - | TRBD2 | TRBV7-2
TGTGCCAGCAGTTCAGGGGAATATAGCAATCAGCCCCAGCATTTT | CASSSGEYSNQPQHF | TRBJ1-5 | - | - | TRBV27
TGTGCCAGCAGTTACCGCTCAACCCGCAGGGAGGCTGAAGCTTTCTTT | CASSYRSTRREAEAFF | TRBJ1-1 | once | - | TRBV6-5
TGTGCCTGGAGTGTAGCGGGAGCCCCATCTAGCACAGATACGCAGTATTTT | CAWSVAGAPSSTDTQYF | TRBJ2-3 | - | TRBD2 | TRBV30
TGTGCCAGCAGTCCCCGGACTATCTATGGCTACACCTTC | CASSPRTIYGYTF | TRBJ1-2 | - | - | TRBV6-5
TGCGCCAGCAGCCACCAACAGGGGGTAGGATCACCCCTCCACTTT | CASSHQQGVGSPLHF | TRBJ1-6 | - | TRBD1 | TRBV4-1
TGTGCCAGCAGCTTAGGGCAGGGGGGATATAATTCACCCCTCCACTTT | CASSLGQGGYNSPLHF | TRBJ1-6 | - | TRBD1 | TRBV7-2
TGTGCCAGCAGCTTCGCAGGACAGGGGTTCTACAATGAGCAGTTCTTC | CASSFAGQGFYNEQFF | TRBJ2-1 | - | TRBD1 | TRBV11-1
TGTGCCAGCAGCCATCCGGGACTAGCGGCCATGAATGAGCAGTTCTTC | CASSHPGLAAMNEQFF | TRBJ2-1 | - | TRBD2 | TRBV5-6
TGTGCCAGCAGCTTACAACAGCGGGGGGTGTGGGGAAATCGTGGAAACACCATATATTTT | CASSLQQRGVWGNRGNTIYF | TRBJ1-3 | - | - | TRBV7-8
TGTGCCACCAGCAGAGAGGCAGGGGTCTCACCCCTCCACTTT | CATSREAGVSPLHF | TRBJ1-6 | - | - | TRBV15
TGCGCCAGCAGCTTGGCCAGGACTAGCGCAGAAAATGAGCAGTTCTTC | CASSLARTSAENEQFF | TRBJ2-1 | - | TRBD2 | TRBV5-1
TGTGCCACCAGCAGTGGGGGGACAGGAGAAACGCAGTATTTT | CATSSGGTGETQYF | TRBJ2-3 | - | TRBD1 | TRBV15
TGCGCCAGCAGCTTGAATCTCTACGAGCAGTACTTC | CASSLNLYEQYF | TRBJ2-7 | once | - | TRBV5-1
TGTGCCAGCTCACCACCGGGCAGGGGAGGGACTGAAGCTTTCTTT | CASSPPGRGGTEAFF | TRBJ1-1 | - | - | TRBV18
TGTGCCAGCAGTGAAGTAGGGACAGGGTTCTATGGCTACACCTTC | CASSEVGTGFYGYTF | TRBJ1-2 | - | TRBD1 | TRBV6-1
TGTGCCAGCCGACAGGGGGCACATGAAAAACTGTTTTTT | CASRQGAHEKLFF | TRBJ1-4 | - | TRBD1 | TRBV6-5
TGTGCCTGGAGCCGAAGCGGGGTATCGCCAACGCAGTATTTT | CAWSRSGVSPTQYF | TRBJ2-3 | - | TRBD2 | TRBV30
TGTGCCAGCATACCAGGTCAAAATCAGCCCCAGCATTTT | CASIPGQNQPQHF | TRBJ1-5 | - | - | TRBV6-5
TGTGCCAGTAGTGCCGACAGGGCAAGGGGACAGCCCCAGCATTTT | CASSADRARGQPQHF | TRBJ1-5 | - | TRBD1 | TRBV19
TGTGCCATCAGTGAGAGTGCAGGGAAAAACACCATATATTTT | CAISESAGKNTIYF | TRBJ1-3 | - | - | TRBV10-3
TGTGCCAGCAGTCCCACGAGGGGGGGCGGCTATGGCTACACCTTC | CASSPTRGGGYGYTF | TRBJ1-2 | - | - | TRBV6-5
TGCGCCAGCAGCTTCAGGGGGACCACCTCCTACAATGAGCAGTTCTTC | CASSFRGTTSYNEQFF | TRBJ2-1 | - | TRBD1 | TRBV5-1
TGCGCCAGCAGCTTGGAGGCGGGGCTGGCTGGAAACACCATATATTTT | CASSLEAGLAGNTIYF | TRBJ1-3 | - | - | TRBV5-1
TGTGCCAGCAGCCCCAGATGGGGGGAGGACACCGGGGAGCTGTTTTTT | CASSPRWGEDTGELFF | TRBJ2-2 | - | - | TRBV7-9
TGTGCCAGCAGCTCCTTTTTCGGGCGGGCGAACACCGGGGAGCTGTTTTTT | CASSSFFGRANTGELFF | TRBJ2-2 | - | - | TRBV11-2
TGCGCCAGCAGCTTGGGCAGGGACTACTCTGGAAACACCATATATTTT | CASSLGRDYSGNTIYF | TRBJ1-3 | - | - | TRBV5-1
TGTGCCAGCTCACCCCTCCCAGGGAACACCGGGGAGCTGTTTTTT | CASSPLPGNTGELFF | TRBJ2-2 | - | - | TRBV18
TGTGCCAGCAGCTGGACCGACAGACGTCCTTCCTACGAGCAGTACTTC | CASSWTDRRPSYEQYF | TRBJ2-7 | - | - | TRBV5-6
TGTGCCAGCGTACTAGCGGGCTCAGATACGCAGTATTTT | CASVLAGSDTQYF | TRBJ2-3 | - | TRBD2 | TRBV2
TGTGCCAGTAGTAGGTCAGGGTGGGCTGAAGCTTTCTTT | CASSRSGWAEAFF | TRBJ1-1 | - | - | TRBV19